This T cell receptor (beta chain) came from a study of CXCR3-negative and CXCR3-positive naive CD8 T cells. Study-level results: Naive cells positive for CXCR3 carried more hydrophobic TRB CDR3s than CXCR3-negative ones.

Germline loops: CDR1 SQVTM, CDR2 ANQGSEA. The CDR3 is 15 amino acids. As regards this clonotype: Its antigen is currently unknown.

All TRB cDNA libraries came from 5' RACE performed with UMI labels. Using the 5' RACE reads, TCRdb records one entry per CDR3 protein without DNA. The sample has 65,000 to 90,000 distinct CDR3 sequences. The chain uses TRBV29-1 and TRBJ2-3; TCRdb's D call, TRBD1, is unchecked because there is no DNA. The sequence was collected from a human donor in good health. Some clones in this sample may be carry-over from other donors' samples. The sequenced material came from naive CXCR3+ CD8+ T cells from blood. Subset denoted: CD45RO-CCR7+CD27+CD95- naive CD8+ T cells expressing CXCR3 (TNR3+). CDR3 sequence reads: CSVEVYRQGKDTQYF.